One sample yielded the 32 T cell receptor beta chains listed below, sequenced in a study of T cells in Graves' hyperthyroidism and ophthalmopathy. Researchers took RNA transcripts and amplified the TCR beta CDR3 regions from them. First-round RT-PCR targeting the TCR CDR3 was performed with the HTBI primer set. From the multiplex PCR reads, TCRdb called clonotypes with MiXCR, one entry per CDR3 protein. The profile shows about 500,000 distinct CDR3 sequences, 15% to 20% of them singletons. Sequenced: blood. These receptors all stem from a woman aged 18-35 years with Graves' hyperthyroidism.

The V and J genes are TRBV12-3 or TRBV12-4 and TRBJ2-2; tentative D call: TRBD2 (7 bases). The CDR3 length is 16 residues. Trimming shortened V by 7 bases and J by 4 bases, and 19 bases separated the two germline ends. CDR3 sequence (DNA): TGTGCCAGCACCCCTGGCGGGGGCACCGTCACCGGGGAGCTGTTTTTT. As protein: CASTPGGGTVTGELFF.

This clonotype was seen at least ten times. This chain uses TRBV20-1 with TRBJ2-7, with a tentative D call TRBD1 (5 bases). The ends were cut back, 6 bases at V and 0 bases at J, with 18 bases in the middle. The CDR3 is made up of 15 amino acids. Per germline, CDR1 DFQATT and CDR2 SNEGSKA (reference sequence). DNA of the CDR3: TGCAGTGCAACAAGGGGTGGGTTTGACTCCTACGAGCAGTACTTC. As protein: CSATRGGFDSYEQYF.

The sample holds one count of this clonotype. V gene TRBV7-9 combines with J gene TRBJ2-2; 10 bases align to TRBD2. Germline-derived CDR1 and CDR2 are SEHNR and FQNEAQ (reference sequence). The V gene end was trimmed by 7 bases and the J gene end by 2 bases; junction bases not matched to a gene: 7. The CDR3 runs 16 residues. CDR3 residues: CASISAGGLNTGELFF. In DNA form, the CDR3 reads TGTGCCAGCATATCAGCGGGGGGGTTAAACACCGGGGAGCTGTTTTTT.

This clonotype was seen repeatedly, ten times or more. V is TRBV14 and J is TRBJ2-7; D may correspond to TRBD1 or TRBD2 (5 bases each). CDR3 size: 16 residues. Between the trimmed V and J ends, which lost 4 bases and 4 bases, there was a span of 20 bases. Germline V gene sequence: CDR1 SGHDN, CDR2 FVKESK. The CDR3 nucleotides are TGTGCCAGCAGCCCAAGATGGGCAGGGAGTATGTACGAGCAGTACTTC. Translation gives CASSPRWAGSMYEQYF.

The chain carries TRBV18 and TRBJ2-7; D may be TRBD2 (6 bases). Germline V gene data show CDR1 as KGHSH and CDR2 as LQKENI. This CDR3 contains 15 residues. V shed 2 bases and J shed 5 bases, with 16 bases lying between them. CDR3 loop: CASSPKVGSSDEQYF. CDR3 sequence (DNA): TGTGCCAGCTCACCAAAGGTCGGGAGCAGTGACGAGCAGTACTTC.

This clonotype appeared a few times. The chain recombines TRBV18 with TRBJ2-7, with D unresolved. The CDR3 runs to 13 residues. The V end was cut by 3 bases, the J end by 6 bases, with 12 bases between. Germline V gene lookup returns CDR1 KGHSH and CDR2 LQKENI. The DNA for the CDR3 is TGTGCCAGCTCACCCGCGTCAGGTCCCGAGCAGTACTTC. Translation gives CASSPASGPEQYF.

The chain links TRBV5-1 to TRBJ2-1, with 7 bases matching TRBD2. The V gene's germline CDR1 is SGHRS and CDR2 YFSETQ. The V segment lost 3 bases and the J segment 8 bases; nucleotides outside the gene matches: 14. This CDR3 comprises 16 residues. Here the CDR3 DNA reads TGCGCCAGCAGCTCGACGAGAGGACTAGTTCAAGATGAGCAGTTCTTC. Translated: CASSSTRGLVQDEQFF.

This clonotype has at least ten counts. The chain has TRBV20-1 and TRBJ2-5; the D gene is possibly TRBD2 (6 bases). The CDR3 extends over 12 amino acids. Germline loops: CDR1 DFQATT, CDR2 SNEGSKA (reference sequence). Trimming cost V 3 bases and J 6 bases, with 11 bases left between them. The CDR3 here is CSASGSRKTQYF. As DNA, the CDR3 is TGCAGTGCTAGCGGGAGTAGGAAGACCCAGTACTTC.

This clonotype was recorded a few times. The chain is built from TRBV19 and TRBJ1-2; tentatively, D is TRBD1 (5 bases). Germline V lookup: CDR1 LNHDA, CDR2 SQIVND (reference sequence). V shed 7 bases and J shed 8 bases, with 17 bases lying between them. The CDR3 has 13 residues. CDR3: CASIPRGGSGYTF. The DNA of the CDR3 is TGTGCCAGTATCCCTCGGGGGGGAAGCGGCTACACCTTC.

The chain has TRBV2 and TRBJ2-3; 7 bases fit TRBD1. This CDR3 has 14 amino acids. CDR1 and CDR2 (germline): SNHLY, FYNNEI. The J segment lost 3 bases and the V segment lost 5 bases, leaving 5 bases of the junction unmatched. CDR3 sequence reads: CASSYGQVTDTQYF. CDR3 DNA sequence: TGTGCCAGCAGTTACGGACAGGTTACAGATACGCAGTATTTT.

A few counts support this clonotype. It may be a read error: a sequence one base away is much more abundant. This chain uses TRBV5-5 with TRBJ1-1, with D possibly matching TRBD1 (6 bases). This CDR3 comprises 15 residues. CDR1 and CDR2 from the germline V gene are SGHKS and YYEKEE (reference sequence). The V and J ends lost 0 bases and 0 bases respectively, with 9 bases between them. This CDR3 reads CASSLVPGVNTEAFF. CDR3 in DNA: TGTGCCAGCAGCTTGGTTCCAGGGGTGAACACTGAAGCTTTCTTT.

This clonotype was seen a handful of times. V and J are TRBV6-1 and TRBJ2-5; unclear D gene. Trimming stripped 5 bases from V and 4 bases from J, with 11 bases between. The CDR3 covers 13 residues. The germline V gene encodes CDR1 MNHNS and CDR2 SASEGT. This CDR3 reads CASSFSTRETQYF. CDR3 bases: TGTGCCAGCAGTTTTAGCACTCGAGAGACCCAGTACTTC.

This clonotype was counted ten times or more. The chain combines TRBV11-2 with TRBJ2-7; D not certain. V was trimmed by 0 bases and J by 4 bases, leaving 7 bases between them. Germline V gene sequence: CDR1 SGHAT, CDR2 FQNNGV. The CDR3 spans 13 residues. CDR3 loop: CASSLEIGYEQYF. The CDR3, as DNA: TGTGCCAGCAGCTTAGAAATCGGATACGAGCAGTACTTC.

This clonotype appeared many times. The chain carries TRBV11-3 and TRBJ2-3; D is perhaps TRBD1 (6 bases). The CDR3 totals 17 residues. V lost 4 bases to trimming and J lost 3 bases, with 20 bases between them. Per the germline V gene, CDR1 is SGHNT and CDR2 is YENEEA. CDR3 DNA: TGTGCCAGCAGCTGGTCAAAACACAGGGTGATGACAGATACGCAGTATTTT. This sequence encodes CASSWSKHRVMTDTQYF.

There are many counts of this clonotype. The CDR3 DNA follows: TGTGCCAGCAGCTTGACAGGGGGTACTAGCACCGGGGAGCTGTTTTTT. Translating it yields CASSLTGGTSTGELFF. The gene calls are TRBV11-2 and TRBJ2-2; TRBD1 aligns across 9 bases. Germline lookup yields CDR1 SGHAT and CDR2 FQNNGV. The CDR3 totals 16 residues. The V gene end was trimmed by 3 bases and the J gene end by 4 bases; junction bases not matched to a gene: 6.

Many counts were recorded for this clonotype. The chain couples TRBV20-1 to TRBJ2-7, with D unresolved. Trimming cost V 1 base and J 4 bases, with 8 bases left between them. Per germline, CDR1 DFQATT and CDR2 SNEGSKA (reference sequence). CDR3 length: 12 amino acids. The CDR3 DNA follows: TGCAGTGCTAGAGCCAACCCGTACGAGCAGTACTTC. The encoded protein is CSARANPYEQYF.

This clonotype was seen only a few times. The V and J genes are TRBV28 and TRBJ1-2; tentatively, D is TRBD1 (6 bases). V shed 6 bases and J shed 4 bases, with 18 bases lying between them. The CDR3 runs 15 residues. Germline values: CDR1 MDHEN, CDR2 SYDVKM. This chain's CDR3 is CASSLSAGVPYGYTF. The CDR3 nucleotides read TGTGCCAGCAGCCTCTCGGCAGGGGTACCCTATGGCTACACCTTC.

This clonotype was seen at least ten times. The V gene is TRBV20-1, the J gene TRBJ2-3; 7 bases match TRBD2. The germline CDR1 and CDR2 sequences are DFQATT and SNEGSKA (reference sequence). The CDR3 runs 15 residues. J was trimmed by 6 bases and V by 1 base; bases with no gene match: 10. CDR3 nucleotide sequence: TGCAGTGCTAGAGGGCTCGCGGGGGTAGGTGATACGCAGTATTTT. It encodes CSARGLAGVGDTQYF.

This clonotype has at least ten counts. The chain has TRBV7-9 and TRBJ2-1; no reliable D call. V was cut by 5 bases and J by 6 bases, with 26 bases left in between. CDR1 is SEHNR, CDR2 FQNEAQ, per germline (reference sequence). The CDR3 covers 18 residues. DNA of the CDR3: TGTGCCAGCAGCGAGAACGGCGGCTACGTCTCAATGGTCAATGAGCAGTTCTTC. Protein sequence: CASSENGGYVSMVNEQFF.

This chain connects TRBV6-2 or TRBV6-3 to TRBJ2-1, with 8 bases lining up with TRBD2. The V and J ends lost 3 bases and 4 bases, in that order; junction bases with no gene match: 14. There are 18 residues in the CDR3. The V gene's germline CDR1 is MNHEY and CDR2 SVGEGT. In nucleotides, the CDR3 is TGTGCCAGCAGTTATACCTCGGAAAAGCGGGGGTTATACAATGAGCAGTTCTTC. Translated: CASSYTSEKRGLYNEQFF.

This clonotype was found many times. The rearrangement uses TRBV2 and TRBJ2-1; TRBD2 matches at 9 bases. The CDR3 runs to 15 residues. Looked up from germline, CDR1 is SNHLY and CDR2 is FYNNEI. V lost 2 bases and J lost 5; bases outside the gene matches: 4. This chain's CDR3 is CASSEHGTSHNEQFF. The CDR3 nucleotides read TGTGCCAGCAGTGAACATGGGACTAGCCACAATGAGCAGTTCTTC.

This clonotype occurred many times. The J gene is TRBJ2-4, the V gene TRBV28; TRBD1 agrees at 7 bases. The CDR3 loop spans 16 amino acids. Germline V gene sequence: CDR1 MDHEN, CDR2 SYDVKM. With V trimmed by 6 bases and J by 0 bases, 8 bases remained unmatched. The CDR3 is CASRPDRSLAKNIQYF. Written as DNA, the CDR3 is TGTGCCAGCAGACCGGACAGGTCTCTAGCCAAAAACATTCAGTACTTC.

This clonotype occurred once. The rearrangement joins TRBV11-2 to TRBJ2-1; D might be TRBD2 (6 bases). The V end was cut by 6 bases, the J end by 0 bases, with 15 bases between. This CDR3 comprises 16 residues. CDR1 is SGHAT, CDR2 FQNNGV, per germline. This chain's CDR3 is CASRPGGPISYNEQFF. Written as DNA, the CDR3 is TGTGCCAGCAGGCCCGGAGGGCCAATCTCCTACAATGAGCAGTTCTTC.

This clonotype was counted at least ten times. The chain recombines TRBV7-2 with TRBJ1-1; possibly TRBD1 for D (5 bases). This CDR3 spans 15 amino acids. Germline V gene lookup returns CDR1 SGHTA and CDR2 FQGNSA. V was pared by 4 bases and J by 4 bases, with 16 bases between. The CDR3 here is CASSSSATGSTEAFF. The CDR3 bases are TGTGCCAGCAGCTCCTCGGCCACAGGATCCACTGAAGCTTTCTTT.

The chain's CDR3 is CASTPRQWSYNEQFF. The DNA of the CDR3 is TGTGCCAGCACCCCCCGGCAGTGGTCCTACAATGAGCAGTTCTTC. The genes are TRBV7-2 and TRBJ2-1; D is uncertain. V was cut by 7 bases and J by 1 base, with 14 bases left in between. The length of the CDR3 is 15 residues. Germline V gene lookup returns CDR1 SGHTA and CDR2 FQGNSA.

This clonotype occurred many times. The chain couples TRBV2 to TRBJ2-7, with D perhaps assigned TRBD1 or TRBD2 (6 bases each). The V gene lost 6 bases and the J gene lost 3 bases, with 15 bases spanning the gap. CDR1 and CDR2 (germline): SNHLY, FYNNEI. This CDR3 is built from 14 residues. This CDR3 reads CASREGTTIYEQYF. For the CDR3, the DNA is TGTGCCAGCAGGGAGGGGACAACTATCTACGAGCAGTACTTC.

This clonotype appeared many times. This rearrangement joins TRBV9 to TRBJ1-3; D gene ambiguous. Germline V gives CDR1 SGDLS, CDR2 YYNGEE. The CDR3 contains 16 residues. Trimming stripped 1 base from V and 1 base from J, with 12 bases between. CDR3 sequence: CASSVRPVGSGNTIYF. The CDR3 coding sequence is TGTGCCAGCAGCGTACGCCCCGTGGGGTCTGGAAACACCATATATTTT.

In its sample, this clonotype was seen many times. The DNA for the CDR3 is TGTGCCAGCAGCCGCTTCGGGGAGCAGTACTTC. This codes for CASSRFGEQYF. J is TRBJ2-7 and V is TRBV11-2; D remains unclear. Trimming pared 5 bases from V and 7 bases from J, leaving 9 bases between. Germline V CDR1 and CDR2: SGHAT, FQNNGV. The CDR3 has 11 residues.

The CDR3 reads CASSHLTTSGGLETQYF. CDR3 in DNA: TGTGCCAGCAGCCACCTCACCACTAGCGGGGGATTAGAGACCCAGTACTTC. The chain links TRBV6-1 to TRBJ2-5; 11 nucleotides line up with TRBD2. The CDR3 extends over 17 amino acids. CDR1 is MNHNS, CDR2 SASEGT, per germline. V lost 6 bases and J lost 4; bases outside the gene matches: 13.

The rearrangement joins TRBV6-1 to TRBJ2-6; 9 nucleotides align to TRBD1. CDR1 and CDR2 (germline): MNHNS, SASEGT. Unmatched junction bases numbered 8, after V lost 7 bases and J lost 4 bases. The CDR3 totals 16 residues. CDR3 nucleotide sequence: TGTGCCAGCACCGGACAGGGGATTTCCGGGGCCAACGTCCTGACTTTC. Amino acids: CASTGQGISGANVLTF.

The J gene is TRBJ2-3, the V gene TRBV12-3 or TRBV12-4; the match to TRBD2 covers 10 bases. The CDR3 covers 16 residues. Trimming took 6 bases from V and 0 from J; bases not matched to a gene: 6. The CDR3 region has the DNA TGTGCCAGCAGCTTTACTAGCGGGATCAGCACAGATACGCAGTATTTT. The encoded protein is CASSFTSGISTDTQYF.

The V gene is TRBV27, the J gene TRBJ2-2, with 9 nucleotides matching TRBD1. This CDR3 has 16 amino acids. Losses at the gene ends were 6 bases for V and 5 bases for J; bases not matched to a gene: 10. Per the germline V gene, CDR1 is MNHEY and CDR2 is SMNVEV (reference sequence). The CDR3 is CASSSQGTGRTGELFF. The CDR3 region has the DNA TGTGCCAGCAGCTCTCAGGGGACAGGGCGGACCGGGGAGCTGTTTTTT.